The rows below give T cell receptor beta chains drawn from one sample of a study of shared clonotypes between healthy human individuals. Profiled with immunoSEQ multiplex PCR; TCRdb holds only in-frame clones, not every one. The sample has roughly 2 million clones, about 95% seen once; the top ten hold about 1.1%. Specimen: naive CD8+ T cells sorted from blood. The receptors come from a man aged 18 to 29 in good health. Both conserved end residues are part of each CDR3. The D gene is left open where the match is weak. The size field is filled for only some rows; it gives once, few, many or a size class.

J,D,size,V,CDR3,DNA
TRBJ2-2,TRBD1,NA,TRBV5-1,CASRGPTQGAISTGELFF,TGCGCCAGCAGAGGTCCAACCCAGGGGGCTATTTCAACCGGGGAGCTGTTTTTT
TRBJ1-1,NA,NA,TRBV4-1,CASMNRPGSEAFF,TGCGCCAGCATGAACAGGCCGGGTTCTGAAGCTTTCTTT
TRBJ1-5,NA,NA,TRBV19,CASSIMSGLSNQPQHF,TGTGCCAGTAGTATTATGTCGGGGCTTAGCAATCAGCCCCAGCATTTT
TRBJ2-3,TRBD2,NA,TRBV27,CASSLIFSGRGSWDTQYF,TGTGCCAGCAGTTTAATATTTAGCGGGAGGGGATCTTGGGATACGCAGTATTTT
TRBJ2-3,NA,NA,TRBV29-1,CSVLITQSTDTQYF,TGCAGCGTCCTTATAACACAAAGCACAGATACGCAGTATTTT
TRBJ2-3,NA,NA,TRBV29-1,CSVVELADTQYF,TGCAGCGTTGTGGAACTAGCCGATACGCAGTATTTT
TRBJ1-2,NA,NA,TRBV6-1,CASRPPEGGYYGYTF,TGTGCCAGCAGACCACCGGAGGGAGGTTACTATGGCTACACCTTC
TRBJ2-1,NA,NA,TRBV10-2,CASSEWYEQFF,TGCGCCAGCAGTGAGTGGTATGAGCAGTTCTTC
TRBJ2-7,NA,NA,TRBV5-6,CASSQDSYEQYF,TGTGCCAGCAGCCAGGACTCATACGAGCAGTACTTC
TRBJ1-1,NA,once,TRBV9,CASSEGPRGTEAFF,TGTGCCAGCAGCGAGGGCCCCCGGGGCACTGAAGCTTTCTTT
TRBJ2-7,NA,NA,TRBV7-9,CASSPDTYEQYF,TGTGCCAGCAGTCCAGACACGTACGAGCAGTACTTC
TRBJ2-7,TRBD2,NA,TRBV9,CASSEIAGGQVEQYF,TGTGCCAGCAGCGAGATAGCGGGGGGGCAGGTCGAGCAGTACTTC
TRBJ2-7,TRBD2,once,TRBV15,CATSRQASGKYEQYF,TGTGCCACTTCGCGTCAGGCTAGCGGGAAATACGAGCAGTACTTC
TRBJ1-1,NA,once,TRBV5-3,CARSLRIMNTEAFF,TGTGCCAGAAGCTTACGGATCATGAACACTGAAGCTTTCTTT
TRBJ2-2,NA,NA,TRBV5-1,CASSLQMGGELFF,TGCGCCAGCAGCTTGCAGATGGGCGGGGAGCTGTTTTTT
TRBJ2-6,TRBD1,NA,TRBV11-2,CASSSGQVPTGANVLTF,TGTGCCAGCAGCTCGGGACAGGTGCCCACTGGGGCCAACGTCCTGACTTTC
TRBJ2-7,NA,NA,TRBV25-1,CASSWGSSSYEQYF,TGTGCCAGCAGTTGGGGGTCTAGCTCCTACGAGCAGTACTTC
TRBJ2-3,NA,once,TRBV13,CASTTGSTDTQYF,TGTGCCAGCACCACCGGGAGCACAGATACGCAGTATTTT
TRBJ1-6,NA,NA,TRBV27,CASSLGGASTPLHF,TGTGCCAGCAGTTTAGGTGGTGCTTCGACACCCCTCCACTTT
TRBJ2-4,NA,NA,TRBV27,CASSLWGRLDIQYF,TGTGCCAGCAGTTTGTGGGGGCGCTTGGACATTCAGTACTTC
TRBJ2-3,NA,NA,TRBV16,CASSLGGNTDTQYF,TGTGCCAGCAGCCTCGGGGGAAACACAGATACGCAGTATTTT
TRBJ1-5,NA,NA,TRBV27,CASSFTGANQPQHF,TGTGCCAGCAGTTTCACGGGGGCAAATCAGCCCCAGCATTTT
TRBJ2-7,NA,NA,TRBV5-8,CASSSDSSSYEQYF,TGTGCCAGCAGCTCGGACAGTAGCTCCTACGAGCAGTACTTC